The subject of this entry is one TCR beta chain. This sample was taken from a study of response to subunit inactivated influenza vaccine. In germline, CDR1 is SGHTA, CDR2 FQGTGA. The CDR3 extends over 16 amino acids. V was clipped by 5 bases and J by 6 bases; unmatched bases: 8. Each CDR3 protein gets one entry after TCRdb re-called the RT-PCR reads with MiXCR. The data contain about 500,000 distinct CDR3 sequences, approximately 7.3% of them singletons. The starting material was PBMCs from blood, obtained roughly 24 months after vaccination. The receptor comes from a man in his fifties or sixties who received an inactivated influenza vaccine. This chain links TRBV7-3 with TRBJ2-1, with 12 bases identical to TRBD2. CDR3 in amino acids: CASSPLRLAGVNEQFF. CDR3 in DNA: TGTGCCAGCAGCCCCCTTAGACTAGCGGGGGTCAATGAGCAGTTCTTC.